Listed here are 4 T cell receptor beta chains from one sample, sequenced in a study of T cell responses to AZD1222 COVID-19 vaccine (dated by TCRdb to 2020 to 2022). Libraries were built with the immunoSEQ multiplex PCR assay. Entries here come from immuneACCESS through TCRdb and include only in-frame sequences with V and J called. Some clones fail to appear in such tables; in the studies checked, an unresolved V gene covers under half of the shortfall, and the cause of the remainder is unknown. The sample includes roughly 150,000 clones, with 91% observed a single time. Together, the top ten hold less than 1.5% of the sample. The sample's time point label, decoded: about 28 days (+/-7) after the second vaccine dose. Specimen: peripheral blood, collected 28 days after the second AZD1222 dose. These receptors all come from an adult who received the AZD1222 COVID-19 vaccine.

The chain recombines TRBV19 with TRBJ2-7; TRBD1 agrees at 11 bases. Germline V lookup: CDR1 LNHDA, CDR2 SQIVND (reference sequence). This CDR3 comprises 15 residues. J lost 3 bases, V lost 6 bases, and 7 bases had no gene match. This chain's CDR3 is CASSSGGTGGYEQYF. The CDR3 DNA follows: TGTGCCAGTAGCTCGGGGGGGACAGGGGGCTACGAGCAGTACTTC.

V and J are TRBV4-3 and TRBJ1-4, with unresolved D. Germline CDR1 reads LGHNA; CDR2 reads YSLEER. Trimming removed 4 bases from V and 6 bases from J, with 18 bases in between. The CDR3 is made up of 16 amino acids. This CDR3 reads CASSRSRVNWDEKLFF. The DNA of the CDR3 is TGCGCCAGCAGCCGGAGCCGGGTTAATTGGGATGAAAAACTGTTTTTT.

The gene calls are TRBV15 and TRBJ2-2, with a weak D call TRBD1 (5 bases). Germline lookup yields CDR1 LNHNV and CDR2 YYDKDF (reference sequence). This CDR3 is 16 amino acids long. Trimming cost V 4 bases and J 3 bases, with 15 bases left between them. The CDR3 loop is CATSTSTRRDTGELFF. CDR3 DNA sequence: TGTGCCACCAGCACGTCAACTCGCAGGGACACCGGGGAGCTGTTTTTT.

This chain joins TRBV14 and TRBJ2-3; D is possibly TRBD1 or TRBD2 (5 bases each). V was clipped by 5 bases and J by 2 bases, with 14 bases between them. Germline CDR1 and CDR2: SGHDN and FVKESK. The CDR3 loop spans 15 amino acids. In DNA form, the CDR3 reads TGTGCCAGCAGCGAGACGCAGGGAGTCACAGATACGCAGTATTTT. It encodes CASSETQGVTDTQYF.